Below, 7 T cell receptor beta chains from the same sample are listed, as sequenced in a study of T-cell memory formation after mild COVID-19. TCRdb processed the 5' RACE reads anew with MiXCR; each CDR3 protein has one entry. The data hold a few hundred thousand distinct CDR3 sequences, with about 24% observed a single time. The sequencing sample was made of PBMCs or a T cell subset sorted from them (not recorded which). The receptor set was obtained from an adult woman who had mild COVID-19 (a few samples of this study predate the infection). Cell type and time point are not known.

V usage is TRBV4-1 and J usage is TRBJ1-5; 8 nucleotides agree with TRBD1. Germline CDR1 is MGHRA and CDR2 is YSYEKL. The CDR3 has 17 amino acids. V shed 3 bases and J 2 bases; nucleotides not matched to a gene: 9. CDR3 sequence: CASSHPDRGGGNQPQHF. The DNA for the CDR3 is TGCGCCAGCAGCCATCCCGACAGGGGCGGGGGCAATCAGCCCCAGCATTTT.

This chain links TRBV11-1 with TRBJ2-5, with D perhaps given as TRBD1 or TRBD2 (5 bases each). CDR1 is SGHAT, CDR2 FQDESV, per germline (reference sequence). The CDR3 runs to 15 residues. Trimming cost V 5 bases and J 5 bases, with 18 bases left between them. The CDR3 nucleotides read TGTGCCAGCAGCCCCAGTCCGAGGGGAAAGGAGACCCAGTACTTC. Translating it yields CASSPSPRGKETQYF.

The rearrangement links TRBV4-3 to TRBJ1-1; 8 bases align to TRBD1. Germline V gives CDR1 LGHNA, CDR2 YSLEER. Losses at the gene ends were 0 bases for V and 4 bases for J; bases not matched to a gene: 4. This CDR3 spans 15 amino acids. The CDR3 sequence: CASSQDQGAVTEAFF. Here the CDR3 DNA reads TGCGCCAGCAGCCAAGATCAGGGGGCAGTCACTGAAGCTTTCTTT.

The rearrangement links TRBV21-1 to TRBJ2-2; the tabulated D call, TRBD2, remains unverified against the DNA. TRBV21-1 is shown as a pseudogene. CDR3 length: 16 amino acids. This CDR3 is CASSKEGLAGDGELFF. The CDR3 nucleotides read TGTGCCAGCAGCAAAGAGGGACTAGCGGGAGACGGGGAGCTGTTTTTT.

This clonotype has just a few counts. CDR3: CASSIDGQLPLHF. The CDR3, as DNA: TGTGCCAGCAGTATAGACGGCCAATTACCCCTCCACTTT. The chain has TRBV27 and TRBJ1-6; D is uncertain. The CDR3 loop spans 13 amino acids. Trimming removed 5 bases at V and 12 bases at J, with 14 bases between. Per germline, CDR1 MNHEY and CDR2 SMNVEV (reference sequence).

The V gene is TRBV5-1, the J gene TRBJ2-2; the D call may be TRBD1 or TRBD2 (5 bases each). The CDR3 contains 17 residues. V lost 1 base and J lost 0, with 13 bases in between. Germline assignment: CDR1 SGHRS and CDR2 YFSETQ. CDR3 bases: TGCGCCAGCAGCTTGTTGTCCGGGACGGCGAACACCGGGGAGCTGTTTTTT. This encodes CASSLLSGTANTGELFF. Supplemented by reference TRBV5-1 and TRBJ2-2, the full variable domain reads KAGVTQTPRYLIKTRGQQVTLSCSPISGHRSVSWYQQTPGQGLQFLFEYFSETQRNKGNFPGRFSGRQFSNSRSEMNVSTLELGDSALYLCASSLLSGTANTGELFFGEGSRLTVL.

This clonotype appeared a few times. The gene calls are TRBV5-1 and TRBJ2-3; no firm D call. Deletions cut 0 bases from V and 4 bases from J, with 12 bases between. CDR1 is SGHRS, CDR2 YFSETQ, per germline. The CDR3 runs 15 residues. CDR3: CASSLVDWSSDTQYF. The CDR3 DNA reads TGCGCCAGCAGCTTGGTCGACTGGTCCTCAGATACGCAGTATTTT.